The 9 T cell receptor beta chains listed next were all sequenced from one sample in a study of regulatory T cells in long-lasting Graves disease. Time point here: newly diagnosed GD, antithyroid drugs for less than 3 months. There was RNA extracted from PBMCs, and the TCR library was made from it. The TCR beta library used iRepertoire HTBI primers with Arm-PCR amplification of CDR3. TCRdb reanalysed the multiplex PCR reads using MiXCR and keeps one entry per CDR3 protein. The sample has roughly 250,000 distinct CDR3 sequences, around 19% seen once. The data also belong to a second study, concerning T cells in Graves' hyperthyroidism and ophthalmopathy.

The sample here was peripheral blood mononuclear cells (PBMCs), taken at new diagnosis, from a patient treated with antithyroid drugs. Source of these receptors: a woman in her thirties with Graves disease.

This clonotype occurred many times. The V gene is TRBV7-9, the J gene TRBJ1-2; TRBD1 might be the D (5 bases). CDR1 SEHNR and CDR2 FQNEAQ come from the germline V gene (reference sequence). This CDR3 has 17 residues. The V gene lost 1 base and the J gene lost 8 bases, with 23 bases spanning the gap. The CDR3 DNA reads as TGTGCCAGCAGCTTAGTGTCTGGGACCCCGGCGGTTGGCGGCTACACCTTC. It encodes CASSLVSGTPAVGGYTF.

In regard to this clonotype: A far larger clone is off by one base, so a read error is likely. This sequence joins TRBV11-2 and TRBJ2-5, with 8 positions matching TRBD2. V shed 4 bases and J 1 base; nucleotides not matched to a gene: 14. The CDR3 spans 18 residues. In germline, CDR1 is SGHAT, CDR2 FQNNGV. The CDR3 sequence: CASSYLAGLVGSQETQYF. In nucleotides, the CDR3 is TGTGCCAGCAGCTACCTCGCGGGACTAGTGGGGTCCCAAGAGACCCAGTACTTC.

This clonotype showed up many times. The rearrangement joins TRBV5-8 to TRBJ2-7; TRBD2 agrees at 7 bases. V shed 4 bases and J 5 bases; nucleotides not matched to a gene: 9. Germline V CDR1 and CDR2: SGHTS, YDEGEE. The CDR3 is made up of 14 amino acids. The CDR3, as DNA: TGTGCCAGCAGCCCTTGGGGAGGGACCCACGAGCAGTACTTC. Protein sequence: CASSPWGGTHEQYF.

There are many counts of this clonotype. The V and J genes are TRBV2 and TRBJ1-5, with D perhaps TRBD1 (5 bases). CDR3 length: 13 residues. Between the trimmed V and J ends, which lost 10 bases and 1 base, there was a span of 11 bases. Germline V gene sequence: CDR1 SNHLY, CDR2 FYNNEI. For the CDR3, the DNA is TGTGCCACCGCCCGACAGAGCAATCAGCCCCAGCATTTT. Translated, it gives CATARQSNQPQHF.

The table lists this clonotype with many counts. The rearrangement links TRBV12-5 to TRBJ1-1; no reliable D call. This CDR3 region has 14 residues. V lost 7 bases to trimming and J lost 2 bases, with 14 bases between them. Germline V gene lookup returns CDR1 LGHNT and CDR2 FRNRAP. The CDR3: CASAPSLVNTEAFF. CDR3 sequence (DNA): TGTGCTAGTGCCCCCAGCCTGGTTAACACTGAAGCTTTCTTT.

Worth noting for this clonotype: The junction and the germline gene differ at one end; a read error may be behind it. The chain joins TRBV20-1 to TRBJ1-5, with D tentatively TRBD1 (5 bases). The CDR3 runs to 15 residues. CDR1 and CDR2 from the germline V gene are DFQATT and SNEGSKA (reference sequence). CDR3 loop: CSAPTNGQLNQLQHF. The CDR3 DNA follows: TGCAGTGCTCCGACTAACGGACAACTCAACCAGCTCCAGCATTTT.

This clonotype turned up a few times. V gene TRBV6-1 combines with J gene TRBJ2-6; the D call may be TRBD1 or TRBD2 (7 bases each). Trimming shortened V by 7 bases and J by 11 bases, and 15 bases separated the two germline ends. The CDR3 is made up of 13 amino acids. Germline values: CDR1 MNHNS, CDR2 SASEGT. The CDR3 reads CASTQGEGDVLTF. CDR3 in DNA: TGTGCCAGCACCCAGGGGGAGGGGGACGTCCTGACTTTC.

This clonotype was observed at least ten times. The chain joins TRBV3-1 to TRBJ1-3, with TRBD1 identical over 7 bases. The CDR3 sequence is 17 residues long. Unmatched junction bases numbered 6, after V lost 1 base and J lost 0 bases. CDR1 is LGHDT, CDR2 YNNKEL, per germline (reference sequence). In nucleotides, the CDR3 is TGTGCCAGCAGCCAAGTAAGGGGGCCGGCCTCTGGAAACACCATATATTTT. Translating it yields CASSQVRGPASGNTIYF. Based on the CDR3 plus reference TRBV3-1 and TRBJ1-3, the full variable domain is DTAVSQTPKYLVTQMGNDKSIKCEQNLGHDTMYWYKQDSKKFLKIMFSYNNKELIINETVPNRFSPKSPDKAHLNLHINSLELGDSAVYFCASSQVRGPASGNTIYFGEGSWLTVV.

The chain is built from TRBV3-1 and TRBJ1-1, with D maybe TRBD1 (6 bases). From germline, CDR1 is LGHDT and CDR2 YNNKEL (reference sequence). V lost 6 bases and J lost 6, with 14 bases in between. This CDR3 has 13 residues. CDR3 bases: TGTGCCAGCAGACACCGGGACAACCCTGAAGCTTTCTTT. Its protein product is CASRHRDNPEAFF. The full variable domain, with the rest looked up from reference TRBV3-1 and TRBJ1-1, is DTAVSQTPKYLVTQMGNDKSIKCEQNLGHDTMYWYKQDSKKFLKIMFSYNNKELIINETVPNRFSPKSPDKAHLNLHINSLELGDSAVYFCASRHRDNPEAFFGQGTRLTVV.